This T cell receptor beta chain comes out of a study of shared clonotypes between healthy human individuals. Study-level findings and limits: Clonotype sharing across donors was expected to vary with sequencing depth.

Here immunoSEQ multiplex PCR was the method, and the copy in TCRdb shows in-frame clones only, minus some. The sample holds over a million clones, around 95% seen once. Regarding this clone: Its matching antigen is unknown.

Between the trimmed V and J ends, which lost 2 bases and 7 bases, there was a span of 0 bases. This CDR3 has 10 residues. The germline gives CDR1 MDHEN, CDR2 SYDVKM. The receptor's source is a man in his thirties or forties in good health. The chain employs TRBV28 and TRBJ1-5; D not certain. The specimen sequenced was naive CD4+ T cells sorted from blood. Subset of the sample: CD45RA+ positively selected. The DNA of the CDR3 is TGTGCCAGCAGTTTACAGCCCCAGCATTTT. It codes for CASSLQPQHF.